This entry lists 20 T cell receptor beta chains sequenced from one sample in a study of sequential checkpoint blockade in melanoma. Generated by immunoSEQ multiplex PCR, the TCRdb table keeps only in-frame clones and is missing some. The repertoire holds about 16,000 clones, with about 92% as singletons. Treatment: randomized to nivolumab then ipilimumab (arm A) or the reverse (arm B). This specimen was CD8+ T cells sorted from blood (inferred from file names), taken from a patient given nivolumab and ipilimumab in sequence. The receptors were sampled from a human donor with melanoma.

The V and J genes are TRBV29-1 and TRBJ1-2, with 8 bases aligning to TRBD1. The CDR3 consists of 14 residues. The germline V gene has CDR1 SQVTM and CDR2 ANQGSEA. J was trimmed by 5 bases and V by 0 bases; bases with no gene match: 5. The CDR3 here is CSVEDLGQGYGYTF. In nucleotides, the CDR3 is TGCAGCGTTGAAGATCTCGGACAGGGATATGGCTACACCTTC.

The V gene is TRBV19, the J gene TRBJ2-7; 10 bases match TRBD1. The germline V gene encodes CDR1 LNHDA and CDR2 SQIVND (reference sequence). This CDR3 contains 13 residues. The ends lost 6 bases at V and 5 bases at J; junction bases unmatched: 4. The DNA for the CDR3 is TGTGCCAGTAGCGCCGGGACAGGGGACGAGCAGTACTTC. Translated: CASSAGTGDEQYF.

V usage is TRBV28 and J usage is TRBJ1-1; D not certain. Germline values: CDR1 MDHEN, CDR2 SYDVKM. The CDR3 sequence is 14 residues long. Trimming took 2 bases from V and 7 from J, leaving 14 bases between them. CDR3 DNA sequence: TGTGCCAGCAGTTTAGTCATCGGCGAGGGTGAAGCTTTCTTT. Translating gives CASSLVIGEGEAFF.

A word on this clone: At one of its ends the junction is not consistent with the germline gene, which may arise from a read error. The chain couples TRBV6-6 to TRBJ1-6; D is unclear. This CDR3 has 12 residues. In germline, CDR1 is MNHNY, CDR2 SVGAGI (reference sequence). Here the CDR3 DNA reads TGTGCCAGCAGCCCCGGGTCCCCCTCCATAGTTTTT. Translated: CASSPGSPSIVF.

The chain joins TRBV5-6 to TRBJ2-7; possibly TRBD1 for D (5 bases). This CDR3 spans 15 amino acids. With 2 bases removed from V and 3 bases from J, the gap between germline ends came to 15 bases. Germline V gene data show CDR1 as SGHDT and CDR2 as YYEEEE. CDR3 coding DNA: TGTGCCAGCAGCTTCGACGACTTTAGGGGCTACGAGCAGTACTTC. This gives the protein CASSFDDFRGYEQYF. Supplemented by reference TRBV5-6 and TRBJ2-7, the full variable domain reads DAGVTQSPTHLIKTRGQQVTLRCSPKSGHDTVSWYQQALGQGPQFIFQYYEEEERQRGNFPDRFSGHQFPNYSSELNVNALLLGDSALYLCASSFDDFRGYEQYFGPGTRLTVT.

This rearrangement joins TRBV5-1 to TRBJ2-7, with TRBD1 matching 8 bases. CDR1 and CDR2 (germline): SGHRS, YFSETQ. The length of the CDR3 is 15 residues. The V and J ends lost 1 base and 5 bases, in that order; junction bases with no gene match: 8. CDR3 nucleotide sequence: TGCGCCAGCAGCTTGCTGGGACAGGTGGGCGACGAGCAGTACTTC. It translates to CASSLLGQVGDEQYF.

The count of this clone is one. The CDR3 is CASSLGQGRGNSEAFF. In DNA form, the CDR3 reads TGTGCCAGTAGTCTAGGACAGGGGCGGGGAAACTCTGAAGCTTTCTTT. The chain employs TRBV19 and TRBJ1-1; 9 nucleotides agree with TRBD1. Trimming took 5 bases from V and 6 from J; bases not matched to a gene: 13. This CDR3 is built from 16 residues. Per germline, CDR1 LNHDA and CDR2 SQIVND (reference sequence).

The sample holds one count of this clone. The chain joins TRBV7-9 to TRBJ2-7; 12 bases fit TRBD2. CDR1 SEHNR and CDR2 FQNEAQ come from the germline V gene (reference sequence). Trimming took 4 bases from V and 5 from J; bases not matched to a gene: 6. This CDR3 is 15 amino acids long. CDR3 sequence reads: CASSSPLAGGHEQYF. In DNA form, the CDR3 reads TGTGCCAGCAGCTCCCCCCTAGCGGGAGGGCACGAGCAGTACTTC. The variable domain in full, completed from reference TRBV7-9 and TRBJ2-7, reads DTGVSQNPRHKITKRGQNVTFRCDPISEHNRLYWYRQTLGQGPEFLTYFQNEAQLEKSRLLSDRFSAERPKGSFSTLEIQRTEQGDSAMYLCASSSPLAGGHEQYFGPGTRLTVT.

This clone was counted between two and nine times. CDR3 residues: CASSLKGGSQPQHF. The CDR3 DNA follows: TGTGCCAGCAGTTTAAAAGGGGGTTCACAGCCCCAGCATTTT. The genes are TRBV27 and TRBJ1-5, with D perhaps TRBD1 (6 bases). This CDR3 contains 14 residues. Germline CDR1 reads MNHEY; CDR2 reads SMNVEV (reference sequence). V lost 2 bases and J lost 7, with 12 bases in between.

The chain employs TRBV2 and TRBJ1-1; D is uncertain. V was shortened by 4 bases and J by 7 bases, with 22 bases between the two germline ends. The length of the CDR3 is 16 residues. The germline CDR1 and CDR2 sequences are SNHLY and FYNNEI. The chain's CDR3 is CASSAIGERVAHEAFF. The CDR3 bases are TGTGCCAGCAGTGCAATCGGGGAGCGGGTGGCACATGAAGCTTTCTTT.

V gene TRBV9 combines with J gene TRBJ1-2; a weak D match, TRBD1 (5 bases). Germline CDR1 and CDR2: SGDLS and YYNGEE. V gave up 2 bases and J gave up 4 bases, with 6 bases separating them. This CDR3 contains 12 residues. CDR3 sequence: CASSVDSYGYTF. The CDR3 DNA follows: TGTGCCAGCAGCGTCGACAGCTATGGCTACACCTTC.

The gene calls are TRBV7-8 and TRBJ1-1; TRBD1 is a possible D gene (5 bases). The V gene's germline CDR1 is SGHVS and CDR2 FQNEAQ. The CDR3 contains 13 residues. V dropped 3 bases and J dropped 0 bases, with 5 bases sitting between them. CDR3 protein: CASSLTVNTEAFF. CDR3 sequence (DNA): TGTGCCAGCAGCTTGACAGTGAACACTGAAGCTTTCTTT.

The genes are TRBV4-3 and TRBJ1-2, with TRBD1 matching over 9 bases. With V trimmed by 1 base and J by 2 bases, 2 bases remained unmatched. CDR3 length: 15 amino acids. CDR1 is LGHNA, CDR2 YSLEER, per germline. CDR3 in DNA: TGCGCCAGCAGCCAAGCGGGACAGGGAAACTATGGCTACACCTTC. The encoded protein is CASSQAGQGNYGYTF.

The CDR3 coding sequence is TGTGCCAGCAGCTCACTATTCGAGACTGAAGCTTTCTTT. Protein: CASSSLFETEAFF. V gene TRBV9 combines with J gene TRBJ1-1; D is ambiguous. The CDR3 has 13 amino acids. Deletions cut 4 bases from V and 5 bases from J, with 12 bases between. Germline V lookup: CDR1 SGDLS, CDR2 YYNGEE.

V is TRBV6-5 and J is TRBJ1-4; 7 nucleotides line up with TRBD1. The V segment lost 6 bases and the J segment 8 bases; nucleotides outside the gene matches: 9. The CDR3 is 14 residues long. In germline, CDR1 is MNHEY, CDR2 SVGAGI. The CDR3 bases are TGTGCCAGCAGCCGAAAGACAGGGTTAGAAAAACTGTTTTTT. Residues: CASSRKTGLEKLFF.

The rearrangement uses TRBV9 and TRBJ2-7, with 9 bases matching TRBD2. Germline V gene lookup returns CDR1 SGDLS and CDR2 YYNGEE. The trim removed 0 bases at V and 2 bases at J, leaving 3 bases unmatched. This CDR3 is 15 amino acids long. The CDR3: CASSVGAGGAYEQYF. CDR3 in DNA: TGTGCCAGCAGCGTAGGGGCGGGAGGGGCCTACGAGCAGTACTTC.

The chain is built from TRBV4-1 and TRBJ1-5, with TRBD1 as a possible D gene (5 bases). The germline V gene encodes CDR1 MGHRA and CDR2 YSYEKL. The CDR3 has 15 amino acids. Trimming shortened V by 1 base and J by 1 base, and 8 bases separated the two germline ends. The CDR3 region has the DNA TGCGCCAGCAGCCAAGGCAGGGCAAGCAATCAGCCCCAGCATTTT. It yields the protein CASSQGRASNQPQHF.

V usage is TRBV6-6 and J usage is TRBJ2-7; D not certain. V was shortened by 0 bases and J by 3 bases, with 6 bases between the two germline ends. Germline values: CDR1 MNHNY, CDR2 SVGAGI (reference sequence). The CDR3 is 13 residues long. The CDR3 reads CASSYSTYYEQYV. Here the CDR3 DNA reads TGTGCCAGCAGTTACTCAACTTACTACGAGCAGTACGTC.

This clone was seen only once. The chain employs TRBV7-9 and TRBJ1-2; 8 bases agree with TRBD1. The CDR3 has 15 amino acids. Germline-derived CDR1 and CDR2 are SEHNR and FQNEAQ (reference sequence). The trim removed 1 base at V and 2 bases at J, leaving 3 bases unmatched. The CDR3 spells CASSLGQGTNYGYTF. CDR3 bases: TGTGCCAGCAGCTTAGGACAGGGGACCAACTATGGCTACACCTTC. Supplemented by reference TRBV7-9 and TRBJ1-2, the full variable domain reads DTGVSQNPRHKITKRGQNVTFRCDPISEHNRLYWYRQTLGQGPEFLTYFQNEAQLEKSRLLSDRFSAERPKGSFSTLEIQRTEQGDSAMYLCASSLGQGTNYGYTFGSGTRLTVV.

The J gene is TRBJ2-7, the V gene TRBV27, with a weak D call TRBD2 (5 bases). CDR1 MNHEY and CDR2 SMNVEV come from the germline V gene (reference sequence). The CDR3 is 13 amino acids. Trimming took 3 bases from V and 1 from J, leaving 7 bases between them. CDR3 in DNA: TGTGCCAGCAGTTTCGGGGAATCCTACGAGCAGTACTTC. It yields the protein CASSFGESYEQYF.